The 20 T cell receptor beta chains presented below share a single source sample, sequenced in a study of T cells in Graves' hyperthyroidism and ophthalmopathy. The TCR beta CDR3 regions underwent amplification using RNA transcripts as the source. First-round RT-PCR targeting the TCR CDR3 was performed with the HTBI primer set. TCRdb re-analysed the multiplex PCR reads in MiXCR, keeping a single row per CDR3 protein. Among about 420,000 distinct CDR3 sequences listed, roughly 14% were seen once. Sequenced input: blood. These receptors originate from a woman aged 18-29 years with Graves' hyperthyroidism.

This clonotype was counted at least ten times. V and J are TRBV7-9 and TRBJ2-1, with 15 bases aligning to TRBD2. CDR1 and CDR2 from the germline V gene are SEHNR and FQNEAQ (reference sequence). J lost 13 bases, V lost 5 bases, and 12 bases had no gene match. The CDR3 sequence is 16 residues long. CDR3 in amino acids: CASSPRGLAGGPFQFF. The CDR3 bases are TGTGCCAGCAGCCCCCGAGGACTAGCGGGAGGGCCGTTTCAGTTCTTC. The complete variable domain, with remaining parts taken from reference TRBV7-9 and TRBJ2-1, reads DTGVSQNPRHKITKRGQNVTFRCDPISEHNRLYWYRQTLGQGPEFLTYFQNEAQLEKSRLLSDRFSAERPKGSFSTLEIQRTEQGDSAMYLCASSPRGLAGGPFQFFGPGTRLTVL.

This clonotype was recorded many times. The chain uses TRBV7-3 and TRBJ1-4, with D possibly being TRBD1 (5 bases). Trimming stripped 0 bases from V and 1 base from J, with 9 bases between. Germline values: CDR1 SGHTA, CDR2 FQGTGA. The CDR3 consists of 16 residues. The CDR3 region has the DNA TGTGCCAGCAGCTTAACAACGAGGGGAACTAATGAAAAACTGTTTTTT. Translating gives CASSLTTRGTNEKLFF.

The chain links TRBV9 to TRBJ1-5; D gene uncertain. The CDR3 runs to 14 residues. V was cut by 3 bases and J by 6 bases, with 13 bases left in between. CDR1 is SGDLS, CDR2 YYNGEE, per germline. The CDR3 loop is CASSGDVRVQPQHF. The DNA for the CDR3 is TGTGCCAGCAGCGGTGACGTTAGGGTTCAGCCCCAGCATTTT.

This clonotype was counted at least ten times. The gene calls are TRBV5-1 and TRBJ1-2; 7 bases match TRBD1. Germline values: CDR1 SGHRS, CDR2 YFSETQ. There are 15 residues in the CDR3. V lost 2 bases and J lost 2; bases outside the gene matches: 6. CDR3 loop: CASSFVPQGNYGYTF. CDR3 coding DNA: TGCGCCAGCAGCTTCGTCCCACAGGGGAACTATGGCTACACCTTC.

Many counts were recorded for this clonotype. The rearrangement links TRBV7-9 to TRBJ1-4, with a possible D match to TRBD1 (5 bases). Trimming took off 5 bases at V and 3 bases at J, with 7 bases between the two ends. The CDR3 spans 13 residues. Germline CDR1 SEHNR, CDR2 FQNEAQ (reference sequence). The CDR3 spells CASSGDPNEKLFF. CDR3 DNA sequence: TGTGCCAGCAGCGGGGACCCTAATGAAAAACTGTTTTTT.

This clonotype was seen repeatedly, ten times or more. The rearrangement links TRBV20-1 to TRBJ2-1; possible D gene TRBD2, 6 bases. The germline V gene has CDR1 DFQATT and CDR2 SNEGSKA (reference sequence). Deletions cut 3 bases from V and 0 bases from J, with 9 bases between. The CDR3 runs 14 residues. CDR3 nucleotide sequence: TGCAGTGCTAGTGGCGGGGCCTCCTACAATGAGCAGTTCTTC. Protein product: CSASGGASYNEQFF.

CDR3 sequence: CASKGFSEKLFF. Written as DNA, the CDR3 is TGTGCCAGCAAGGGGTTTAGCGAAAAACTGTTTTTT. The rearrangement links TRBV2 to TRBJ1-4, with a weak D call TRBD1 (5 bases). The ends were cut back, 7 bases at V and 8 bases at J, with 11 bases in the middle. The CDR3 loop spans 12 amino acids. Germline values: CDR1 SNHLY, CDR2 FYNNEI.

The chain links TRBV27 to TRBJ2-2, with unresolved D. Trimming cost V 2 bases and J 2 bases, with 6 bases left between them. This CDR3 is 14 amino acids long. CDR1 and CDR2 from the germline V gene are MNHEY and SMNVEV (reference sequence). The CDR3 DNA follows: TGTGCCAGCAGTTTAAAAGCAAACACCGGGGAGCTGTTTTTT. Protein: CASSLKANTGELFF.

In this sample, this clonotype turned up many times. The rearrangement uses TRBV11-2 and TRBJ1-1; D gene ambiguous. Looked up from germline, CDR1 is SGHAT and CDR2 is FQNNGV. The CDR3 loop spans 15 amino acids. V shed 3 bases and J shed 1 base, with 12 bases lying between them. In DNA, the CDR3 is TGTGCCAGCAGCTTCCGGCTTGCAGGGAACACTGAAGCTTTCTTT. Amino acid sequence: CASSFRLAGNTEAFF.

This clonotype was seen ten or more times. V and J are TRBV2 and TRBJ1-6; D is perhaps TRBD1 (6 bases). Germline V gene lookup returns CDR1 SNHLY and CDR2 FYNNEI. The V and J ends lost 5 bases and 8 bases respectively, with 13 bases between them. This CDR3 comprises 14 residues. The CDR3 protein is CASSLGGADSPLHF. The CDR3 DNA reads TGTGCCAGCAGTCTCGGGGGCGCTGATTCACCCCTCCACTTT.

This clonotype was seen repeatedly, ten times or more. This sequence joins TRBV9 and TRBJ2-1; TRBD2 agrees at 9 bases. The CDR3 is 16 residues long. Germline CDR1 and CDR2: SGDLS and YYNGEE. J was trimmed by 0 bases and V by 3 bases; bases with no gene match: 4. The CDR3: CASSDQAGGSYNEQFF. CDR3 DNA: TGTGCCAGCAGCGACCAAGCGGGGGGCTCCTACAATGAGCAGTTCTTC. Together with reference TRBV9 and TRBJ2-1, the CDR3 gives the full variable domain: DSGVTQTPKHLITATGQRVTLRCSPRSGDLSVYWYQQSLDQGLQFLIQYYNGEERAKGNILERFSAQQFPDLHSELNLSSLELGDSALYFCASSDQAGGSYNEQFFGPGTRLTVL.

At least ten counts were recorded for this clonotype. This rearrangement joins TRBV28 to TRBJ2-1, with 10 bases matching TRBD2. Trimming cost V 3 bases and J 3 bases; bases outside gene matches: 5. Germline CDR1 reads MDHEN; CDR2 reads SYDVKM. This CDR3 has 16 amino acids. In DNA form, the CDR3 reads TGTGCCAGCAGTTTCTTCCCTAGCGGGGGCTACAATGAGCAGTTCTTC. Translation gives CASSFFPSGGYNEQFF.

The genes are TRBV19 and TRBJ2-3; D possibly matches TRBD1 or TRBD2 (5 bases each). Germline assignment: CDR1 LNHDA and CDR2 SQIVND (reference sequence). CDR3 length equals 17 residues. Trimming left V 6 bases short and J 3 bases short, with 22 bases between. The CDR3 loop is CASRLPRTGTGTDTQYF. As DNA, the CDR3 is TGTGCCAGTAGGCTGCCCCGGACGGGGACGGGTACAGATACGCAGTATTTT.

The chain couples TRBV3-1 to TRBJ2-5, with 9 bases lining up with TRBD2. J lost 4 bases, V lost 4 bases, and 10 bases had no gene match. Germline CDR1 LGHDT, CDR2 YNNKEL (reference sequence). This CDR3 contains 16 residues. CDR3 region: CASSPGGSGGGETQYF. DNA of the CDR3: TGTGCCAGCAGCCCAGGGGGTAGCGGGGGTGGAGAGACCCAGTACTTC.

The V and J genes are TRBV6-5 and TRBJ1-6; D is undetermined. The CDR3 totals 14 residues. V shed 4 bases and J shed 7 bases, with 11 bases lying between them. Germline V lookup: CDR1 MNHEY, CDR2 SVGAGI. CDR3 in amino acids: CASSFGSVNSPLHF. Here the CDR3 DNA reads TGTGCCAGCAGTTTCGGATCGGTGAATTCACCCCTCCACTTT.

This clonotype was found a few times. The chain carries TRBV10-2 and TRBJ1-5; tentatively, D is TRBD1 (6 bases). The CDR3 is 19 amino acids. Trimming left V 5 bases short and J 0 bases short, with 23 bases between. The germline CDR1 and CDR2 sequences are WSHSY and SAAADI. DNA of the CDR3: TGCGCCAGCAGTTCTTTTCCCCGGGACAAAGATTATAGCAATCAGCCCCAGCATTTT. This encodes CASSSFPRDKDYSNQPQHF.

This clonotype was recorded at least ten times. The chain links TRBV11-3 to TRBJ2-3; TRBD2 agrees at 8 bases. Germline CDR1 is SGHNT and CDR2 is YENEEA. CDR3 length equals 16 residues. V trimming: 5 bases; J trimming: 1 base; junction bases outside the gene matches: 8. CDR3 in amino acids: CASSKGLAGRTDTQYF. The CDR3 DNA is TGTGCCAGCAGCAAAGGGCTAGCGGGCCGCACAGATACGCAGTATTTT.

This clonotype was recorded at least ten times. The chain recombines TRBV6-6 with TRBJ2-2, with a possible D match to TRBD2 (5 bases). Germline V CDR1 and CDR2: MNHNY, SVGAGI (reference sequence). The V end lost 2 bases, the J end lost 5 bases, and 6 bases lay between the germline ends. The CDR3 has 13 amino acids. The CDR3 nucleotides are TGTGCCAGCAGTTACACGGGAACCGGGGAGCTGTTTTTT. Amino acids: CASSYTGTGELFF.

This chain joins TRBV12-3 or TRBV12-4 and TRBJ1-2; D is perhaps TRBD1 (5 bases). CDR3 length: 14 residues. The V end lost 8 bases, the J end lost 5 bases, and 18 bases lay between the germline ends. The chain's CDR3 is CASAWGLMGYGYTF. DNA of the CDR3: TGTGCCAGCGCTTGGGGCCTTATGGGGTATGGCTACACCTTC.

In DNA, the CDR3 is TGTGCCACCAGTGACCCCGGGACAGGGGATTTCAATGAGCAGTTCTTC. This sequence encodes CATSDPGTGDFNEQFF. The chain combines TRBV24-1 with TRBJ2-1, with 10 bases identical to TRBD1. V trimming: 4 bases; J trimming: 6 bases; junction bases outside the gene matches: 8. The CDR3 has 16 amino acids. The germline V gene has CDR1 KGHDR and CDR2 SFDVKD.